This T cell receptor (beta chain) is from a study of cytomegalovirus exposure and HLA in healthy donors. The wider study: Later analysis reported that the 120 or so validation repertoires shared the platform of the 600 to 750 first-cohort repertoires.

This table comes from immunoSEQ multiplex PCR, and its TCRdb copy is limited to in-frame clones, with some not included. Here the sample spans over 150,000 clones, 65% to 90% being singletons. This clonotype was sampled from a man in his late teens or twenties in good health and CMV-seropositive. Sequenced sample: PBMCs.

The CDR3 region is CASSFSQGNYEQYF. The CDR3 DNA is TGTGCCAGCAGCTTCTCCCAGGGGAACTACGAGCAGTACTTC. This chain uses TRBV7-3 with TRBJ2-7; perhaps TRBD1 as D (6 bases). The V and J ends lost 3 bases and 3 bases respectively, with 12 bases between them. Germline V gene lookup returns CDR1 SGHTA and CDR2 FQGTGA. This CDR3 has 14 amino acids.